This T cell receptor beta chain was recorded in a study of T cell changes during pregnancy in multiple sclerosis. V was trimmed by 4 bases and J by 4 bases, leaving 11 bases between them. CDR3 length: 13 amino acids. Germline V gene data show CDR1 as MDHEN and CDR2 as SYDVKM. This clone appeared once. The data were produced by immunoSEQ multiplex PCR, yet TCRdb's version contains in-frame clones alone and is incomplete. The sample yields about 39,000 clones, over 75% seen once. The material sequenced was CD4+ T cells from peripheral blood mononuclear cells, taken in the first trimester of pregnancy. The TCR was taken from a female donor in good health, enrolled as a control in a pregnancy study. The V gene is TRBV28, the J gene TRBJ2-7, with D unclear. This chain's CDR3 is CASSSGFLYEQYF. CDR3 sequence (DNA): TGTGCCAGCAGTTCCGGGTTCCTTTACGAGCAGTACTTC.